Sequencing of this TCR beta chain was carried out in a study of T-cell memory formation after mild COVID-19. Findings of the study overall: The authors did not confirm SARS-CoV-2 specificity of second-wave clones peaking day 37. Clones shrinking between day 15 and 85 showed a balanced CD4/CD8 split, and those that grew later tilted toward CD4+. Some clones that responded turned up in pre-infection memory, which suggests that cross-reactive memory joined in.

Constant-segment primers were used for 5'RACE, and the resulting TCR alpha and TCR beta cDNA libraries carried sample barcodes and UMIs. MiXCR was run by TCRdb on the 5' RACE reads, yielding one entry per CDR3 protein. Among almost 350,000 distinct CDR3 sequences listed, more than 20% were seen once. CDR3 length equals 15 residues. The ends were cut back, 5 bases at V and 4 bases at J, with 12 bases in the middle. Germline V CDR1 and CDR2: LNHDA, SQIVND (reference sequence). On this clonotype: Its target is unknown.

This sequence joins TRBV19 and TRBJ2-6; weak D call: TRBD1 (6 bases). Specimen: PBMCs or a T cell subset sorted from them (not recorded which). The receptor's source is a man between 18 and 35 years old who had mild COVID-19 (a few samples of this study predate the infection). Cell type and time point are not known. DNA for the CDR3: TGTGCCAGTAGTGTACAGGGTAAAGGGGCCAACGTCCTGACTTTC. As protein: CASSVQGKGANVLTF.